This T cell receptor beta chain emerged from a study of blood T cells in healthy people across ages (dated by TCRdb to about 2015). For the wider study: In model experiments, template switching captured about one uniquely barcoded TCR beta cDNA molecule for every two T cells. Using deep sequencing normalized with unique cDNA molecular identifiers, the study measured how TCR beta repertoire diversity changes with age. The donors were split into four age groups: young (average around 15 years), middle-aged (39), aged (approximately 60) and long-lived (approximately 89). Using the same blood draw, the study looked at two additional independent replicas of 1 million unique cDNA reads for two donors, one aged 18 to 30 and the other aged 80 or older. Overall study results and their limits: Compared with the aged group, more naive CD4+ T cells, fewer expanded clones and increased TCR diversity were shown by the long-lived group, suggesting age selection. Estimates of total diversity based on one million sequenced T cells were considered lower bounds and underestimates. As age increased, observed TCR beta diversity per million T cells dropped in a roughly linear way, and a significant reduction was already evident by age 40. The percentage of naive T cells measured by flow cytometry correlated strongly with observed TCR beta diversity. Donor CMV infection status was unknown, potentially confounding age-related changes in expanded clonotypes. Conclusive comparison of naive and antigen-experienced compartments was prevented by the profiling of bulk unsorted PBMCs.

Library construction relied on 5' RACE. TCRdb records Illumina HiSeq 2500 as the sequencer. A second PCR of about 6 to 11 cycles was run with a J-beta primer mix and a sample-barcoded 5' primer. A unique molecular identifier was introduced onto each TCR beta cDNA molecule by a template-switch 5' adaptor carrying 12 random nucleotides. Each sample yielded at least 2.5 million CDR3-containing paired-end reads. The Mint cDNA synthesis kit, primed by a TRBC-specific oligonucleotide, was used to synthesize first-strand cDNA from all RNA. Following uracil-DNA glycosylase treatment, a first 18-cycle PCR with universal primers M1SS and BC2_uni_R was performed on all cDNA. Regarding the original processing steps: Each sample was normalized by randomly selecting 1 million high-quality reads, each carrying a distinct molecular identifier. Reads sharing molecular identifiers were discarded rather than binned into consensus sequences. MiTCR, with a Q25 quality threshold and the strictest error-elimination algorithm, was used for CDR3 identification, clonotype clustering and error correction. A nonparametric unseen species model with Euler transformation was used to estimate a lower bound on total TCR beta diversity. TCRdb ran its own pipeline on the public reads, namely fastp trimming at Q25 and MiXCR clone calling, and kept in-frame beta chains. Identical CDR3 protein sequences are pooled into one entry, listed with their most common genes and DNA. Here the V and J calls rest on TCRdb's processing, not on the authors' analysis. Here the sample has 760,000 or so distinct CDR3 sequences; 25% occur a single time. Of the sample, 9% to 9.5% falls within the top ten clones.

The donors were roughly 39 Caucasian individuals from Russia, aged roughly 6 to 90 years, who were systemically healthy. Each donor gave approximately 9.3 milliliters of peripheral blood, collected into EDTA-treated Vacutainer tubes. PBMCs were isolated by Ficoll-Paque density-gradient centrifugation, with at least 7 million obtained per sample. Trizol reagent was used to extract total RNA from the PBMCs, yielding at least 5 micrograms per sample. The percentages of naive CD45RAhigh/CD27high T cells were determined by flow cytometry on a PBMC aliquot from every donor. From the cysteine up to the phenylalanine, the CDR3 has a length of 13 residues. The only DNA kept is the CDR3, 39 bases in frame from the first base. The V end loses 2 bases and the J end loses 4 bases, and a stretch of 8 bases separates them. From a lookup of the germline V gene, CDR1 and CDR2 are SGHTA and FQGTGA. This clonotype was seen only a few times. The target of this receptor is not known. No base quality values were provided; no much bigger clone lies one nucleotide off.

Another study also made use of these data, one on T cells of mothers and their children. As the second paper documents: Nine systemically healthy Caucasian individuals, comprising three mothers and their six children, were included as donors. cDNA synthesis used all of the extracted RNA, with around 1.4 ug of RNA in each 15 ul reaction. In the second PCR, the M1S primer introduced both the sample barcodes and 2-4 random nucleotides. More than 8 million TCR beta CDR3 reads were obtained from each mother, and roughly 3 million reads were obtained from each child. In both related and unrelated pairs, thymic selection shapes the output of TCR recombination in a similar way, with inherited differences having only a minor effect. Related mother-child pairs always showed normalized repertoire overlap that was slightly higher than in unrelated mother-child pairs, though the difference was never significant. With a sensitivity of approximately 100 clones per million clonotypes, no persistent microchimeric T cell clones were detected. Deep NGS was used in the study to compare the TCR beta repertoires of mothers and children and to look for features that separate related mother-child pairs from unrelated individuals. On average, the children were roughly 10 +/- 4 years old, while the mothers were about 40 +/- 4 years old. After adapter ligation was performed with NEBNext reagents, the libraries were sequenced on an Illumina HiSeq 2000 with 100+100 nt paired-end reads. Mother and child libraries were prepared a month apart and sequenced in separate runs to prevent cross-contamination. For each donor, somewhere between about 450,000 and 2,000,000 distinct TCR beta clonotypes were identified. Naive TCR beta clonotypes were estimated from low-frequency clonotypes matched to each donor's FACS-determined naive share, without sorting.

Rearrangement joined TRBV7-3 to TRBJ1-2; confidence is insufficient to name the D gene. Sequencing was done on a sample of blood. The source of this sequence is a boy between 10 and 17 years old in good health. The CDR3 region reads CASSLETGYGYTF. DNA sequence: TGTGCCAGCAGCTTAGAAACGGGCTATGGCTACACCTTC.